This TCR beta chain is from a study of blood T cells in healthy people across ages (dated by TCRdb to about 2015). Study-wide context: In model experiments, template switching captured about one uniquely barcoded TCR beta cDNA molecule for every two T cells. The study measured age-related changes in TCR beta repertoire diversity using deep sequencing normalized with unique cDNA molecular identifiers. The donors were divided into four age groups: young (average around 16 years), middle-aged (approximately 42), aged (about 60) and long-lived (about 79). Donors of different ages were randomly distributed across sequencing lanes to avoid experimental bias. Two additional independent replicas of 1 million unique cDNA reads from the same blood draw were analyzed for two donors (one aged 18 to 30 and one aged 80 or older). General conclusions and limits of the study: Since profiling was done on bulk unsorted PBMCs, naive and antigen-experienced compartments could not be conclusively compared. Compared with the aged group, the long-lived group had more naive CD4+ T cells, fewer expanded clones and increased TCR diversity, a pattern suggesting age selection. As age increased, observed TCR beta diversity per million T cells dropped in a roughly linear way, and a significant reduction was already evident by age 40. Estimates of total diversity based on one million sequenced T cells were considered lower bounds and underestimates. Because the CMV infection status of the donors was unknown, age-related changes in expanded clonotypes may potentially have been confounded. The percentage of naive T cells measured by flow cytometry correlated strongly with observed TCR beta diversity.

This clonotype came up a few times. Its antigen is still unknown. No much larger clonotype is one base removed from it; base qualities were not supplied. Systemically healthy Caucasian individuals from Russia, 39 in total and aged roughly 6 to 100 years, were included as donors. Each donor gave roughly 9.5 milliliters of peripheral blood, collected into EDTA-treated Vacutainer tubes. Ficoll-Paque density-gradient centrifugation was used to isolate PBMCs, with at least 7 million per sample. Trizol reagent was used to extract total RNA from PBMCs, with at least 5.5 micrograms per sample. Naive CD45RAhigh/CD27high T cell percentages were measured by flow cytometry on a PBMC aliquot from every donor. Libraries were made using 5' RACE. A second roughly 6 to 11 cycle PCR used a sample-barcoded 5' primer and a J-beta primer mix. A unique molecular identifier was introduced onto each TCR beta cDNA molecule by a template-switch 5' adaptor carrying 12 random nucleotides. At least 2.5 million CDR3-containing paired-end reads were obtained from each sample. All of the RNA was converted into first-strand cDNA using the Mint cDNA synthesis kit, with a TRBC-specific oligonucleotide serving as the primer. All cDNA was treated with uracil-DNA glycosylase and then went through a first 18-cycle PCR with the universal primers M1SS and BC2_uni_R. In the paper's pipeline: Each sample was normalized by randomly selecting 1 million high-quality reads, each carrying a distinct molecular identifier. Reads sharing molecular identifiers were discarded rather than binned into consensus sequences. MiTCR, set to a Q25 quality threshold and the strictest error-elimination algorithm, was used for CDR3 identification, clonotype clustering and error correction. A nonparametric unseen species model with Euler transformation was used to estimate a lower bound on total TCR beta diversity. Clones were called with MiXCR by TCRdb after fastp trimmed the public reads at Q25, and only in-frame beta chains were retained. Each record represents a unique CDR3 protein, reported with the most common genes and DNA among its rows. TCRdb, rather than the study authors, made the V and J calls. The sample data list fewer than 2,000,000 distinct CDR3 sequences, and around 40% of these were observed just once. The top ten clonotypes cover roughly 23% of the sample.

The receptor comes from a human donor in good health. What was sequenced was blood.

DNA sequence: TGTGCCAGCAGCTTATTGGCCATGGGATTGGGCAGGTCCTACGAGCAGTACTTC. This yields the protein CASSLLAMGLGRSYEQYF. The sequence joins TRBV7-6 to TRBJ2-7, with no reliable assignment of the D segment. The CDR3 holds 18 amino acids from the cysteine to the phenylalanine. The retained sequence is limited to the CDR3, 54 bases, with the frame set at the first base. CDR1 SGHVS and CDR2 FNYEAQ are derived from the germline V gene. V loses 2 bases, J loses 1 base, and the germline ends lie 21 bases apart.